This T cell receptor (beta chain) derives from a study of T cell responses to AZD1222 COVID-19 vaccine. Study-level results: Vaccination with two AZD1222 doses was followed by a rise in Spike-specific TCR breadth and depth. No day 14 peak samples; only post-peak repertoires were characterized. Spike was spanned by vaccine-associated CD4 TCRs, which were dominant at 160-218 and 743-854.

In the case of this clone: Its specificity is not known.

The method was immunoSEQ multiplex PCR; TCRdb's version includes in-frame clones alone and lacks a portion of them. Among under 200,000 clones, 80% to 95% were seen once, and the ten largest hold about 4%. The specimen was peripheral blood, collected on day 0 of AZD1222 vaccination. This sequence was found in an adult in good health.

The CDR3 sequence: CASSFGGGYSPLHF. DNA for the CDR3: TGTGCCAGCAGTTTTGGGGGGGGTTATTCACCCCTCCACTTT. The gene calls are TRBV6-5 and TRBJ1-6; D is possibly TRBD1 (5 bases). This CDR3 has 14 amino acids. Germline V gene data show CDR1 as MNHEY and CDR2 as SVGAGI. V was clipped by 4 bases and J by 8 bases, with 12 bases between them.